This T cell receptor beta chain emerged from a study of cytomegalovirus exposure and HLA in healthy donors. Primers included in the PCR were 60 Vbeta and 13 Jbeta primers. Assay used: immunoSEQ multiplex PCR; TCRdb lists only in-frame clones, some missing. The data contain around 100,000 clones, over 60% of them singletons. The V gene's germline CDR1 is MNHNS and CDR2 SASEGT. V was clipped by 4 bases and J by 7 bases, with 8 bases between them. This CDR3 region has 12 residues. The sequencing sample was made of PBMCs. The chain is built from TRBV6-1 and TRBJ1-5; D not certain. The sequence was collected from a man aged 60 to 69 in good health and CMV-seropositive. CDR3 residues: CASSVARQPQHF. Here the CDR3 DNA reads TGTGCCAGCAGTGTGGCAAGACAGCCCCAGCATTTT.